This T cell receptor (beta chain) was found in a study of shared clonotypes between healthy human individuals. Naive CD8 cells comprised CD45RO-negative, CCR7-positively selected cells, excluding terminally differentiated effector memory CD45RA+ cells. About this clone: The antigen is undetermined.

The table came from immunoSEQ multiplex PCR; TCRdb's copy has only in-frame clones and leaves some out. Found here are about 750,000 clones, 80% to 95% of them singletons; the top ten hold nearly 25%. Study-wide points: Some naive CD4 clonotypes, around 4.9%, turned up in common across several donors.

This CDR3 is 14 amino acids long. From germline, CDR1 is MGHRA and CDR2 YSYEKL. V lost 1 base to trimming and J lost 3 bases, with 10 bases between them. This receptor was taken from a man under 40 in good health. The sequencing input was naive CD8+ T cells sorted from blood. The J gene is TRBJ2-7, the V gene TRBV4-1, with D tentatively TRBD2 (5 bases). The CDR3 protein is CASSQVTGVYEQYF. Written as DNA, the CDR3 is TGCGCCAGCAGCCAAGTTACCGGGGTCTACGAGCAGTACTTC.